The present entry profiles one T cell receptor beta chain with its context. Its specificity is unknown. Oncomine TCR Beta short-read sequencing was applied to DNA from cultured CD4+ T cells. Genomic DNA was extracted from cultured CD4+ T cells. TCRdb analysed the PCR reads with MiXCR anew, one entry per CDR3 protein. The repertoire holds some 18,000 distinct CDR3 sequences, with roughly 58% as singletons. This specimen comes from a study of vaccination and CD4 T cells after COVID-19. Study-level information: Median time from COVID diagnosis to post-COVID sampling was over 85 days (35 to 161).

Noted treatment: roughly 10-day PBMC culture with coronavirus spike peptide pools or control peptides (ViraFEST assay). CDR3 length equals 13 residues. Looked up from germline, CDR1 is DFQATT and CDR2 is SNEGSKA (reference sequence). V gave up 6 bases and J gave up 0 bases, with 10 bases separating them. This chain uses TRBV20-1 with TRBJ2-3; no definite D call. The TCR originated in a human donor who had recovered from COVID-19. This sample comprised CD4+ T cells from blood, cultured in vitro, obtained before SARS-CoV-2 vaccination. Written as DNA, the CDR3 is TGCAGTGCCGTAGTCTCTAGCACAGATACGCAGTATTTT. Translating it yields CSAVVSSTDTQYF.